The rows below give T cell receptor beta chains drawn from one sample of a study of blood T cell repertoires in COVID-19. Using immunoSEQ multiplex PCR, the repertoire was profiled, and TCRdb retains in-frame clones only, with some absent. This sample carries fewer than 350,000 clones, 85% to 90% of them seen once, and the ten largest clones take approximately 12%. Sequenced sample: peripheral blood. These TCRs come from a woman aged 25 to 39 with COVID-19, enrolled during active disease. Both conserved end residues are part of each CDR3. The D gene is left open where the match is weak. Some rows have no size entry. The others give once, few or many, or a class for an expanded clone.

j_call clone_size d_call v_call cdr3_nt cdr3_aa
TRBJ1-6 . . TRBV5-1 TGCGCCAGCAGCCTTAATGATGGAGGGAATTCACCCCTCCACTTT CASSLNDGGNSPLHF
TRBJ1-5 . TRBD1 TRBV2 TGTGCCAGCAGGGAGGGACAGGCGGGCAATCAGCCCCAGCATTTT CASREGQAGNQPQHF
TRBJ2-1 . . TRBV11-3 TGTGCCAGCAGCTCAAGGCAGGGCCAGTTGGATGAGCAGTTCTTC CASSSRQGQLDEQFF
TRBJ1-5 . TRBD1 TRBV19 TGTGCCAGTAGTATAGGTTCAGGGGGCGGCAATCAGCCCCAGCATTTT CASSIGSGGGNQPQHF
TRBJ2-3 . TRBD1 TRBV24-1 TGTGCCACCAGATCGACAGGGGGCACAGATACGCAGTATTTT CATRSTGGTDTQYF
TRBJ2-2 . TRBD2 TRBV27 TGTGCCAGCAGCCTTAGCGGGGTAATAACCGGGGAGCTGTTTTTT CASSLSGVITGELFF
TRBJ2-1 . TRBD2 TRBV4-1 TGCGCCAGCAGCCCTGGGGGGAGGGTGAGCAATGAGCAGTTCTTC CASSPGGRVSNEQFF
TRBJ2-6 . TRBD1 TRBV5-1 TGCGCCAGCAGCCCCGGGACAGGGAGGTCTGGGGCCAACGTCCTGACTTTC CASSPGTGRSGANVLTF
TRBJ2-1 . TRBD2 TRBV5-1 TGCGCCAGCAGCCGCCCTACTAGCGGGGGAGGCAATGAGCAGTTCTTC CASSRPTSGGGNEQFF
TRBJ2-1 . . TRBV6-4 TGTGCCAGCAGTGAGGGAGGGGGAACGGCGGATGAGCAGTTCTTC CASSEGGGTADEQFF
TRBJ1-1 . . TRBV29-1 TGCAGCGTCCCGGGAGCTTTCTTT CSVPGAFF
TRBJ1-1 . . TRBV19 TGTGCCAGTAGTACCGACCAAAGGGAGTCGGGTGAAGCTTTCTTT CASSTDQRESGEAFF
TRBJ1-4 . . TRBV18 TGTGCCAGCTCACCTGGGCAGATATATGAAAAACTGTTTTTT CASSPGQIYEKLFF
TRBJ1-6 . . TRBV30 TGTGCCTGGGGCCGGAGCGGTAATTCACCCCTCCACTTT CAWGRSGNSPLHF
TRBJ1-2 . TRBD1 TRBV19 TGTGCCAGTACAGTAATTGGACAGGGGGCGCAGGCTAACTACACCTTC CASTVIGQGAQANYTF
TRBJ2-1 . . TRBV5-1 TGCGCCAGCAGCTTGGCCTCCCCAGGGGCTTACAATGAGCAGTTCTTC CASSLASPGAYNEQFF
TRBJ2-5 . TRBD1 TRBV19 TGTGCCAGTAGGGAAACCGGACAGGGGGCGGGAGAGACCCAGTACTTC CASRETGQGAGETQYF
TRBJ1-3 . . TRBV7-6 TGTGCCAGCAGCTTATCAGGCAGTGGCGCAAACACCATATATTTT CASSLSGSGANTIYF
TRBJ1-6 . . TRBV9 TGTGCCAGCAGCGTAGCTGGTCAGTCCTCCTATAATTCACCCCTCCACTTT CASSVAGQSSYNSPLHF
TRBJ1-1 few . TRBV4-1 TGCGCCAGCAGCCAATCTTTCAGGCGTACTGAAGCTTTCTTT CASSQSFRRTEAFF
TRBJ2-7 . . TRBV6-5 TGTGCCAGCAGTTACTCGGCGGGTGCCTACGAGCAGTACTTC CASSYSAGAYEQYF
TRBJ1-1 . TRBD1 TRBV5-1 TGCGCCAGCAGCGCCGGACAGGTTTCGGAGAACACTGAAGCTTTCTTT CASSAGQVSENTEAFF
TRBJ1-2 . . TRBV9 TGTGCCAGCAGCGGAGGGTGGGCCGGCTACACCTTC CASSGGWAGYTF
TRBJ1-6 . . TRBV4-2 TGTGCCAGCAGCCAAGATCTCCCCGCAGGTAAACTCCTCCACTTT CASSQDLPAGKLLHF
TRBJ2-2 few . TRBV30 TGTGCCTGGAGGATAGAGGGGGCCGGGGAGCTGTTTTTT CAWRIEGAGELFF
TRBJ1-1 few . TRBV12-3/TRBV12-4 TGTGCCAGCAGGTACAGTTCGTCTGAAGCTTTCTTT CASRYSSSEAFF
TRBJ2-5 . . TRBV16 TGTGCCAGCAGCCTCGTCCAAGAGACCCAGTACTTC CASSLVQETQYF
TRBJ1-2 . TRBD1 TRBV2 TGTGCCAGCAGTAGGACAGGGCGTAACTATGGCTACACCTTC CASSRTGRNYGYTF
TRBJ1-1 . TRBD1 TRBV5-1 TGCGCCAGAGAGACATCCGGGACAGGGGGGAGCACTGAAGCTTTCTTT CARETSGTGGSTEAFF
TRBJ1-1 . . TRBV19 TGTGCCAGTAACCTGCGGGGGAACACTGAAGCTTTCTTT CASNLRGNTEAFF
TRBJ1-2 . . TRBV5-6 TGTGCCAGCAGCCCCGACACATCTAACTATGGCTACACCTTC CASSPDTSNYGYTF
TRBJ2-3 . TRBD1 TRBV10-3 TGTGCCATCAGCGCCGGGACAGGCCCTTTAAGCACAGATACGCAGTATTTT CAISAGTGPLSTDTQYF
TRBJ1-1 . TRBD1 TRBV4-1 TGCGCCGGTGACAGGGGCGGAGGCACTGAAGCTTTCTTT CAGDRGGGTEAFF
TRBJ2-7 . TRBD1 TRBV27 TGTGCCAGCAGTTTGCAGGACAGGGGCGGCGAGCAGTACTTC CASSLQDRGGEQYF
TRBJ2-2 . TRBD1 TRBV6-5 TGTGCCAGCAGTTATAGGGGACAGGGGGCTGGCGGGGAGCTGTTTTTT CASSYRGQGAGGELFF
TRBJ2-1 . TRBD2 TRBV19 TGTGCCAGTAGTATCGACAGCGGGGGCTCCTACAATGAGCAGTTCTTC CASSIDSGGSYNEQFF
TRBJ2-3 . . TRBV27 TGTGCCAGCAGTTTCAGGGGGGTTTCAGATACGCAGTATTTT CASSFRGVSDTQYF
TRBJ1-1 . . TRBV11-2 TGTGCCAGCAGCTTAGGACAGGTCGCGAACACTGAAGCTTTCTTT CASSLGQVANTEAFF
TRBJ1-3 . . TRBV5-1 TGCGCCAGCAGCTTAGGCGCGGGAAGCATAGGAAACACCATATATTTT CASSLGAGSIGNTIYF
TRBJ1-6 . TRBD1 TRBV3-1/TRBV3-2 TGTGCCAGCAGACGCGACAGGGACAATTCACCCCTCCACTTT CASRRDRDNSPLHF
TRBJ2-1 . TRBD2 TRBV7-9 TGTGCCAGCAGCTTGGGACTAGCGGGGGGCCAGTCCCCGTTCTTC CASSLGLAGGQSPFF
TRBJ2-3 . . TRBV19 TGTGCCAGTATTGGGGGAGGTGATACGCAGTATTTT CASIGGGDTQYF
TRBJ2-3 . TRBD1 TRBV7-6 TGTGCCAGCAGGGACGGGACAGGGGGCCCAGATACGCAGTATTTT CASRDGTGGPDTQYF